This T cell receptor (beta chain) was sequenced during a study of blood T cell repertoires in COVID-19. Study summary: PBMCs, B-cell-depleted T cells, or T cells provided the cDNA or gDNA that made up the material.

V shed 4 bases, J shed 5 bases, and the junction held 10 bases outside the gene matches. The germline V gene encodes CDR1 SGHNT and CDR2 YYREEE (reference sequence). The CDR3 covers 16 residues. Patients of the Seattle cohort, enrolled during active infection, were followed longitudinally. Using immunoSEQ multiplex PCR, the repertoire was profiled, and TCRdb retains in-frame clones only, with some absent. The table records about 480,000 clones, less than 90% of them present only once. The sequenced sample was peripheral blood. The chain links TRBV5-4 to TRBJ1-1; 11 positions match TRBD1. The receptor comes from a woman aged 45-60 years with COVID-19, enrolled during active disease. CDR3 in DNA: TGTGCCAGCAGCCTAGGACAGGGGGCCGAGTCGACTGAAGCTTTCTTT. It translates to CASSLGQGAESTEAFF.